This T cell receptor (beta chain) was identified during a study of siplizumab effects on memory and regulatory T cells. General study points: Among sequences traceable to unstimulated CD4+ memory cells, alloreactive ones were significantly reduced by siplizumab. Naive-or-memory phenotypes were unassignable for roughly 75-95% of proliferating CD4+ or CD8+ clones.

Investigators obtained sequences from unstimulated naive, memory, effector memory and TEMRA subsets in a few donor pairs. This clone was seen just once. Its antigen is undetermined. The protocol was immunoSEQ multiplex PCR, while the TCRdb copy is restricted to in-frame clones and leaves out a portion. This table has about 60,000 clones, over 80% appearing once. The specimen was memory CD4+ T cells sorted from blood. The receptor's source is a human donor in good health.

CDR3 loop: CASSLDSLGSLRNSPLHF. The CDR3 region has the DNA TGTGCCAGCAGCTTAGATAGTCTGGGTTCCCTAAGGAATTCACCCCTCCACTTT. The V call is TRBV11-2, the J call TRBJ1-6; D is ambiguous. V shed 0 bases and J shed 7 bases, with 19 bases lying between them. The CDR3 has 18 residues. CDR1 is SGHAT, CDR2 FQNNGV, per germline.